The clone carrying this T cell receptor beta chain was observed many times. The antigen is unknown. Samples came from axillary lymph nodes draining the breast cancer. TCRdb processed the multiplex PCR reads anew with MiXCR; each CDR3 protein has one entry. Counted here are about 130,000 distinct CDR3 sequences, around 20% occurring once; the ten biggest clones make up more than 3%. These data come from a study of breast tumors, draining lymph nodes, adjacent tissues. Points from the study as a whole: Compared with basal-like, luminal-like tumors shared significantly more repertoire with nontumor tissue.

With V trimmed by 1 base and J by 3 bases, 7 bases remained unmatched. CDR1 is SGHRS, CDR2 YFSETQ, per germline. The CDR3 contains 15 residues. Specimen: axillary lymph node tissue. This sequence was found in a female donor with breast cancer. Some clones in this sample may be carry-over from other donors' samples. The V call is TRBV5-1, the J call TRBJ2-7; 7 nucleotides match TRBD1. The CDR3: CASSLRETGYYEQYF. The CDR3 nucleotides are TGCGCCAGCAGCTTGCGTGAGACAGGGTACTACGAGCAGTACTTC.